This entry describes one T cell receptor beta chain. What it binds is not known. This sample was included in a study of CXCR3-negative and CXCR3-positive naive CD8 T cells. As for the study in general: The total count of TRB reads reached around 140 million, and each library contributed about 1.5 +/- 0.3 million.

Findings and caveats of the study: Diversity ran similarly high across both naive subsets but far lower in memory CD8+ cells.

Germline V lookup: CDR1 SEHNR, CDR2 FQNEAQ (reference sequence). This CDR3 has 12 residues. Libraries were UMI-labeled 5' RACE TRB cDNA. Reanalyzing the 5' RACE reads, TCRdb keeps one entry per CDR3 protein, without DNA. This sample's table has tens of thousands of distinct CDR3 sequences. The TCR sequence derives from a human donor in good health. Some clones in this sample may be carry-over from other donors' samples. The genes are TRBV7-9 and TRBJ2-1; lacking DNA, the TRBD2 call made by TCRdb goes unchecked. Sequenced material: memory CD8+ T cells from blood. CDR3 loop: CASSPRLGEQFF.